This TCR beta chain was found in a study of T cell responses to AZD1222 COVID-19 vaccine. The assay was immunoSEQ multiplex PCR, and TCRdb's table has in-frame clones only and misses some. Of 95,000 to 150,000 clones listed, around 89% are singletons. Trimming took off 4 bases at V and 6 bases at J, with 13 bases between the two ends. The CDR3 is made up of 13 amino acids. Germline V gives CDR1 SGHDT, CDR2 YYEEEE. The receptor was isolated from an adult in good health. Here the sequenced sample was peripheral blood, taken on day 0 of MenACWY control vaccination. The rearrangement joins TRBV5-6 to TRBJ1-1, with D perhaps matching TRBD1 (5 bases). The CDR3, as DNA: TGTGCCAGCAGCCTCCTGGGGGGTCCTGAAGCTTTCTTT. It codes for CASSLLGGPEAFF.